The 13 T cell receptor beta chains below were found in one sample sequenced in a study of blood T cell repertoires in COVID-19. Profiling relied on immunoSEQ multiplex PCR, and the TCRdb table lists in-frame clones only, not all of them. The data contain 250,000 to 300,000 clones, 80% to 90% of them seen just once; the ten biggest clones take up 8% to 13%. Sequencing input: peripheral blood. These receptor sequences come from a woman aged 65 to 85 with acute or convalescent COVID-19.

CDR3 sequence (DNA): TGTGCCAGCAGTGAAGCCCCGGACAGGGGGCTCTATGGCTACACCTTC. The encoded protein is CASSEAPDRGLYGYTF. The chain links TRBV6-1 to TRBJ1-2; 11 bases are a match to TRBD1. The length of the CDR3 is 16 residues. CDR1 is MNHNS and CDR2 is SASEGT in the germline V gene. V was clipped by 0 bases and J by 4 bases; unmatched bases: 4.

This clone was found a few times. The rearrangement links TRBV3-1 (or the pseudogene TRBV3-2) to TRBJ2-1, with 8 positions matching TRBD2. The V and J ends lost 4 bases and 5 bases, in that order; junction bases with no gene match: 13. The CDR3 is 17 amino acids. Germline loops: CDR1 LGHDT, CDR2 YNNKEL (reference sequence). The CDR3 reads CASSLNKGGGSNNEQFF. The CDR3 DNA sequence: TGTGCCAGCAGCCTTAATAAGGGCGGGGGGTCCAACAATGAGCAGTTCTTC.

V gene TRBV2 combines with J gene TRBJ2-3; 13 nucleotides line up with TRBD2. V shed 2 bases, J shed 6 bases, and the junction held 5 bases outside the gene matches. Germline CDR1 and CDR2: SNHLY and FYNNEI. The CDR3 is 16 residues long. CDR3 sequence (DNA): TGTGCCAGCAGTGAATACGGGACTAGCGGGGTGGATACGCAGTATTTT. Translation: CASSEYGTSGVDTQYF.

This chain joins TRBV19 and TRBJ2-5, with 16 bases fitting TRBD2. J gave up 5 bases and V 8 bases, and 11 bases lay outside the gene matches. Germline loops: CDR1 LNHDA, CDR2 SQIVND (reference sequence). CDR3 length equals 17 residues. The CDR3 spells CASRPQGLAGGRETQYF. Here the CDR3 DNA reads TGTGCCAGTCGACCCCAGGGACTAGCGGGGGGGCGTGAGACCCAGTACTTC.

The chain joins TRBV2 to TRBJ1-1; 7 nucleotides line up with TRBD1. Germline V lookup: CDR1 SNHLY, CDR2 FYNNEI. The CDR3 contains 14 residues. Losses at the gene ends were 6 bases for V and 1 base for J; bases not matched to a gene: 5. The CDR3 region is CASRSRDRNTEAFF. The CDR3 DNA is TGTGCCAGCAGGTCCCGGGACAGGAACACTGAAGCTTTCTTT.

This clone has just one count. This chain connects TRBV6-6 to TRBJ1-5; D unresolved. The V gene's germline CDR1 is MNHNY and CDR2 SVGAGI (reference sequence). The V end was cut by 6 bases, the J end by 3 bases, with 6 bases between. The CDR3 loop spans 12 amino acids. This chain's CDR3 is CASRQDNQPQHF. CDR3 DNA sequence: TGTGCCAGCAGACAAGACAATCAGCCCCAGCATTTT.

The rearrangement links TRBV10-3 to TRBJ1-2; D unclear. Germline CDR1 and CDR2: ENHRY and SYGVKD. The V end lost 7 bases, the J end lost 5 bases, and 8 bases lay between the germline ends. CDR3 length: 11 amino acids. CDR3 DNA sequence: TGTGCCATCACAGCGGGTTATGGCTACACCTTC. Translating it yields CAITAGYGYTF.

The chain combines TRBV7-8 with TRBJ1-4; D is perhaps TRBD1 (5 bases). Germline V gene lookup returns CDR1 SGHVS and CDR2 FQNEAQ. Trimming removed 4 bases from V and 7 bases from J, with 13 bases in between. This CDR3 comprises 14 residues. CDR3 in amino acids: CASSSIQVPEKLFF. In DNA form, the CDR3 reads TGTGCCAGCAGCTCCATACAGGTCCCTGAAAAACTGTTTTTT.

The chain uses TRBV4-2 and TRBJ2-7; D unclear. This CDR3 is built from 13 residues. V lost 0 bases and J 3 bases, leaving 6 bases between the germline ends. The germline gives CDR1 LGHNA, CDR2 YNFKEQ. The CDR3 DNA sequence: TGTGCCAGCAGCCAAGACGAGCGCTACGAGCAGTACTTC. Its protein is CASSQDERYEQYF.

In DNA, the CDR3 is TGTGCCAGCAATCAAGGGGGCATGGACTACACCTTC. It codes for CASNQGGMDYTF. The chain carries TRBV6-5 and TRBJ1-2; TRBD1 aligns across 7 bases. V dropped 7 bases and J dropped 10; count of bases not matched to a gene: 9. CDR1 and CDR2 from the germline V gene are MNHEY and SVGAGI. This CDR3 is 12 amino acids long.

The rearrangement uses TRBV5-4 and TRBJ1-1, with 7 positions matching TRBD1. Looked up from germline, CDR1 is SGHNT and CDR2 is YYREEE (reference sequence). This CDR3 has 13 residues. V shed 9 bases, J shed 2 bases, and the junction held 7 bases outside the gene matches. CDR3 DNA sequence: TGTGCCATGTCCGGGACAGTTAACACTGAAGCTTTCTTT. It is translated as CAMSGTVNTEAFF.

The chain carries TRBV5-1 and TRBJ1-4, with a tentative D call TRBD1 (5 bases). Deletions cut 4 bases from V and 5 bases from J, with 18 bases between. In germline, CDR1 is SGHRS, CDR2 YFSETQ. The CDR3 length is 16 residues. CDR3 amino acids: CASSPGVGRVNEKLFF. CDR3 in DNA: TGCGCCAGCAGCCCCGGTGTGGGCAGGGTGAATGAAAAACTGTTTTTT. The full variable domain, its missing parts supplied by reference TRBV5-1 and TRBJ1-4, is KAGVTQTPRYLIKTRGQQVTLSCSPISGHRSVSWYQQTPGQGLQFLFEYFSETQRNKGNFPGRFSGRQFSNSRSEMNVSTLELGDSALYLCASSPGVGRVNEKLFFGSGTQLSVL.

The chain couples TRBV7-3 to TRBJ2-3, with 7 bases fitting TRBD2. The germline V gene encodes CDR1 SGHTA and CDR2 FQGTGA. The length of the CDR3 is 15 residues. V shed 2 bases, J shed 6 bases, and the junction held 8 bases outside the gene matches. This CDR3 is CASSLPTSGVDTQYF. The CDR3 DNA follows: TGTGCCAGCAGCTTACCGACAAGCGGGGTCGATACGCAGTATTTT.